This is a list of T cell receptor beta chains from one sample in a study of cytomegalovirus exposure and HLA in healthy donors. The method was immunoSEQ multiplex PCR; TCRdb's version includes in-frame clones alone and lacks a portion of them. The sample holds some 96,000 clones, approximately 76% seen once. The sequencing sample was made of PBMCs. The receptor set was obtained from a woman in her fifties or sixties in good health and CMV-seropositive. The CDR3 runs from the conserved cysteine through the conserved F or W. D genes are given only for firm matches. The size field is filled for only some rows; it gives once, few, many or a size class.

V	length	J	size	D	DNA	CDR3
TRBV7-9	16	TRBJ2-7	once	-	TGTGCCAGCAGCTCGGGGACTAGGGGGCGTATGGGCGAGCAGTACTTC	CASSSGTRGRMGEQYF
TRBV6-1	15	TRBJ2-3	-	-	TGTGCCAGCAGTGAATTTAAGGGGTCGACAGATACGCAGTATTTT	CASSEFKGSTDTQYF
TRBV5-1	15	TRBJ2-1	few	TRBD2	TGCGCCAGCACCGGGGGGAATGGGAAATACAATGAGCAGTTCTTC	CASTGGNGKYNEQFF
TRBV27	13	TRBJ2-7	-	-	TGTGCCAGCAGTTTATCTAGGGACTACGAGCAGTACTTC	CASSLSRDYEQYF
TRBV10-3	14	TRBJ1-2	-	TRBD1	TGTGCCATCAGCGGGACAGGGGCTGGCTATGGCTACACCTTC	CAISGTGAGYGYTF
TRBV5-6	16	TRBJ2-5	-	TRBD1	TGTGCCAGCAGCTTGAAGGGACAGGACCACCAAGAGACCCAGTACTTC	CASSLKGQDHQETQYF
TRBV5-6	15	TRBJ2-7	-	-	TGTGCCGGCAGCCCTAGAGGGGGGGCCGACTACGAGCAGTACTTC	CAGSPRGGADYEQYF
TRBV6-5	13	TRBJ1-6	-	-	TGTGCCAGCAGTGCTGGCCTTAATTCACCCCTCCACTTT	CASSAGLNSPLHF
TRBV28	15	TRBJ2-7	-	TRBD2	TGTGCCAGCAGCATGGGGGCTAGCGGGAGATACGAGCAGTACTTC	CASSMGASGRYEQYF
TRBV27	14	TRBJ1-5	few	TRBD1	TGTGCCAGCAGTTCCTATCTATCACAGGGGGCCCAGCATTTT	CASSSYLSQGAQHF
TRBV28	14	TRBJ2-7	-	-	TGTGCCAGCAGTCTTCAACTCGACACCTACGAGCAGTACTTC	CASSLQLDTYEQYF
TRBV27	15	TRBJ2-7	few	TRBD2	TGTGCCAGCAGCCAAAGGTACGGGAGGAGGAACGAGCAGTACTTC	CASSQRYGRRNEQYF
TRBV19	14	TRBJ2-1	-	TRBD2	TGTGCCACCAGATGGACTAGCGGGACCGGTGAGCAGTTCTTC	CATRWTSGTGEQFF
TRBV9	14	TRBJ2-7	-	TRBD2	TGTGCCAGCAGCACGCCGGGACTAGGCGACGAGCAGTACTTC	CASSTPGLGDEQYF
TRBV28	15	TRBJ1-2	-	-	TGTGCCAGCAGCTACCCACAGGGCAGTAACTATGGCTACACCTTC	CASSYPQGSNYGYTF
TRBV19	17	TRBJ2-7	-	TRBD1	TGTGCCAGTAGTATAGCCCTGGGACAGACTTTTACCTACGAGCAGTACTTC	CASSIALGQTFTYEQYF
TRBV7-9	14	TRBJ2-2	-	-	TGTGCCAGCAGCTTGTTAGCAGGGCGATGGGAGCTGTTTTTT	CASSLLAGRWELFF
TRBV7-9	19	TRBJ2-6	-	TRBD1	TGTGCCAGCAGCTTAGTAACCACAGGGGGCTTTCCTGGGGCCAACGTCCTGACTTTC	CASSLVTTGGFPGANVLTF
TRBV28	16	TRBJ2-3	-	TRBD2	TGTGCCAGCAGCCCTATTAGCGGGAAAGTCGCAGATACGCAGTATTTT	CASSPISGKVADTQYF
TRBV19	14	TRBJ2-4	-	TRBD2	TGTGCCAGTACGTTTCAGCGGGAGAGTGGTATTCAGTACTTC	CASTFQRESGIQYF
TRBV10-1	14	TRBJ1-5	few	TRBD1	TGCGCCAGCAGTGGGACAGGGGGCAATCAGCCCCAGCATTTT	CASSGTGGNQPQHF
TRBV10-2	14	TRBJ1-1	-	TRBD1	TGCGCCAGCAGGGAAACAGGGGCTTGGACTGAAGCTTTCTTT	CASRETGAWTEAFF
TRBV5-1	14	TRBJ2-2	-	TRBD2	TGCGCCAGCAAAGCGGGAATAAACACCGGGGAGCTGTTTTTT	CASKAGINTGELFF
TRBV29-1	14	TRBJ2-5	-	TRBD2	TGCAGCGTGGGGACTAGCGGGAGGCTAGAGACCCAGTACTTC	CSVGTSGRLETQYF
TRBV6-6	15	TRBJ1-1	-	TRBD1	TGTGCCAGTGTAACAGGGGGAAGGTCGGACACTGAAGCTTTCTTT	CASVTGGRSDTEAFF
TRBV6-4	17	TRBJ2-1	few	TRBD2	TGTGCCAGCAGTGAGGGGGGGGAAAGCGGGGGTTACAATGAGCAGTTCTTC	CASSEGGESGGYNEQFF
TRBV29-1	16	TRBJ2-3	-	-	TGCAGCGTTGAAGATGGGTCAGGGTGGAGCACAGATACGCAGTATTTT	CSVEDGSGWSTDTQYF
TRBV27	12	TRBJ2-2	-	-	TGTGCCAGCAGACAGAACACCGGGGAGCTGTTTTTT	CASRQNTGELFF
TRBV7-9	14	TRBJ2-3	-	TRBD2	TGTGCCAGCAGCTTCGGGACTAGCGCAGATACGCAGTATTTT	CASSFGTSADTQYF
TRBV2	12	TRBJ2-5	-	-	TGTGCCAACGCGGACTTTCAAGAGACCCAGTACTTC	CANADFQETQYF
TRBV28	16	TRBJ2-5	-	-	TGTGCCAGCAGTTCCCCCCGCACAGGCTATGGAGAGACCCAGTACTTC	CASSSPRTGYGETQYF
TRBV4-2	15	TRBJ2-7	-	-	TGTGCCAGCAGCCAAGAAGATACCAGAACCTACGAGCAGTACTTC	CASSQEDTRTYEQYF
TRBV6-6	15	TRBJ2-7	-	TRBD2	TGTGCCAGCAGTTACTCAGGGACTAGCGGGTACGAGCAGTACTTC	CASSYSGTSGYEQYF
TRBV6-5	16	TRBJ2-7	-	TRBD2	TGTGCCAGCAGTTACCCACCTCGGGGAGGGACCTACGAGCAGTACTTC	CASSYPPRGGTYEQYF
TRBV5-1	14	TRBJ2-3	-	-	TGCGCCAGCAGTTATGCGACAGGCACAGATACGCAGTATTTT	CASSYATGTDTQYF
TRBV6-1	14	TRBJ2-1	-	TRBD1	TGTGCCAGCAGTGAATGGGCTAGCAGGGGGGAGCAGTTCTTC	CASSEWASRGEQFF
TRBV4-1	14	TRBJ2-7	-	-	TGCGCCAGCAGCCAACCCGCGGACACCTACGAGCAGTACTTC	CASSQPADTYEQYF
TRBV28	14	TRBJ2-7	-	-	TGTGCCAGCAGTATGTGGCTAGGGGCCTACGAGCAGTACTTC	CASSMWLGAYEQYF
TRBV10-1	16	TRBJ1-4	once	TRBD1	TGCGCCAGCAGTGCGGAAGCCGGGACAGTTAATGAAAAACTGTTTTTT	CASSAEAGTVNEKLFF
TRBV15	19	TRBJ2-1	-	TRBD2	TGTGCCACCAGCAGAGAGGGGTTAACCGGTGGCGGGAGCTGGAATGAGCAGTTCTTC	CATSREGLTGGGSWNEQFF
TRBV6-6	15	TRBJ2-1	few	TRBD2	TGTGCCAGCAGCCAACTAGCGGGAGGCTACAATGAGCAGTTCTTC	CASSQLAGGYNEQFF
TRBV7-8	16	TRBJ2-5	-	-	TGTGCCAGCAGCCCCTCAGGGAAGCGAATGGCAGAGACCCAGTACTTC	CASSPSGKRMAETQYF
TRBV5-1	16	TRBJ1-2	-	-	TGCGCCAGCAGCTCTTTCGGGGGGAAGGCTAACTATGGCTACACCTTC	CASSSFGGKANYGYTF
TRBV10-3	16	TRBJ2-6	-	-	TGTGCCATCAGTGGGAGACTTGCCTCTGGGGCCAACGTCCCGACTTTC	CAISGRLASGANVPTF
TRBV9	19	TRBJ1-2	-	TRBD1	TGTGCCAGTTCCCTTAATCCGAGGACAGGGGGCTACGACGACTATGGCTACACCTTC	CASSLNPRTGGYDDYGYTF
TRBV9	14	TRBJ2-1	-	TRBD2	TGTGCCAGCAGCGTTGATGCGGGAGATACTGAGCAGTTCTTC	CASSVDAGDTEQFF